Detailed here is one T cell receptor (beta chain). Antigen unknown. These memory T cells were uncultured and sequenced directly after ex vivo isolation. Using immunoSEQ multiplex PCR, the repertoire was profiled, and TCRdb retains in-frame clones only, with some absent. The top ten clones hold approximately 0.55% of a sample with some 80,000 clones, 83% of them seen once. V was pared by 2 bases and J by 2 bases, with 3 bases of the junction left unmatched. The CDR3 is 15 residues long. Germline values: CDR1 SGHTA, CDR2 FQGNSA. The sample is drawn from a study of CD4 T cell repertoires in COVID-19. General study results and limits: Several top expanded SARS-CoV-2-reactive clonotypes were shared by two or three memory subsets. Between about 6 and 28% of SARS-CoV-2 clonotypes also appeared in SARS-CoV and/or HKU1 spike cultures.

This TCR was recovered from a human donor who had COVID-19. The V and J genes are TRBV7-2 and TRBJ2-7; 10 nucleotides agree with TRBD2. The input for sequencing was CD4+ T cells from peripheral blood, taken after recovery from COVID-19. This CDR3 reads CASSLSSGGTYEQYF. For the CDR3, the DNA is TGTGCCAGCAGCTTATCTAGCGGGGGTACCTACGAGCAGTACTTC.